Shown below are 29 T cell receptor beta chains from a single sample sequenced in a study of T cells in tuberculosis. Some clones are missing from TCRdb's copy, which holds only in-frame ones; the method was immunoSEQ multiplex PCR. Among around 29,000 clones listed, 90% to 95% were seen once. Sequenced sample: PBMCs. The receptors originated from a donor between 5 and 29 years old with latent tuberculosis or without tuberculosis infection.

This clone has just one count. The chain combines TRBV28 with TRBJ2-7, with D possibly TRBD1 on 5 matching bases. Germline CDR1 MDHEN, CDR2 SYDVKM. The length of the CDR3 is 15 residues. Deletions cut 4 bases from V and 0 bases from J, with 13 bases between. The CDR3 nucleotides are TGTGCCAGCAGTTCAAAGACAGTGTACTCCTACGAGCAGTACTTC. It specifies CASSSKTVYSYEQYF.

J is TRBJ1-2 and V is TRBV19; the D is unclear. The CDR3 runs to 12 residues. The V and J ends lost 10 bases and 1 base respectively, with 10 bases between them. Germline V CDR1 and CDR2: LNHDA, SQIVND (reference sequence). CDR3 amino acids: CATAGSNYGYTF. The DNA of the CDR3 is TGTGCCACCGCAGGCAGTAACTATGGCTACACCTTC.

The chain uses TRBV11-2 and TRBJ2-7, with 8 bases matching TRBD1. J gave up 5 bases and V 0 bases, and 6 bases lay outside the gene matches. Germline CDR1 is SGHAT and CDR2 is FQNNGV. The CDR3 runs to 15 residues. CDR3 sequence (DNA): TGTGCCAGCAGCTTAGAAGGGACAGGTTTCAACGAGCAGTACTTC. It encodes CASSLEGTGFNEQYF.

The chain couples TRBV29-1 to TRBJ2-1, with D possibly being TRBD2 (6 bases). The V gene's germline CDR1 is SQVTM and CDR2 ANQGSEA. Deletions cut 4 bases from V and 6 bases from J, with 19 bases between. The CDR3 sequence is 15 residues long. CDR3 nucleotides: TGCAGCGTTGGGACTACCGTAACTAGACCCAATGAGCAGTTCTTC. Protein product: CSVGTTVTRPNEQFF.

DNA for the CDR3: TGTGCCAGTAGTGTGGGACTCAAAGTAAGCACAGATACGCAGTATTTT. Amino acid sequence: CASSVGLKVSTDTQYF. This sequence joins TRBV19 and TRBJ2-3; weak D call: TRBD2 (6 bases). Germline V gene sequence: CDR1 LNHDA, CDR2 SQIVND (reference sequence). Trimming took 5 bases from V and 0 from J, leaving 15 bases between them. This CDR3 has 16 amino acids.

The genes are TRBV7-2 and TRBJ2-1; a weak D match, TRBD2 (6 bases). Deletions cut 5 bases from V and 4 bases from J, with 18 bases between. CDR3 length equals 16 residues. Germline CDR1 SGHTA, CDR2 FQGNSA. The CDR3 loop reads CASSPRVWGTYNEQFF. CDR3 nucleotides: TGTGCCAGCAGCCCTCGGGTATGGGGGACTTACAATGAGCAGTTCTTC. Variable domain in full (rest from reference TRBV7-2 and TRBJ2-1): GAGVSQSPSNKVTEKGKDVELRCDPISGHTALYWYRQSLGQGLEFLIYFQGNSAPDKSGLPSDRFSAERTGGSVSTLTIQRTQQEDSAVYLCASSPRVWGTYNEQFFGPGTRLTVL.

The J gene is TRBJ2-1, the V gene TRBV7-9; D ambiguous. Per the germline V gene, CDR1 is SEHNR and CDR2 is FQNEAQ (reference sequence). This CDR3 contains 17 residues. Trimming stripped 6 bases from V and 5 bases from J, with 23 bases between. The CDR3 nucleotides are TGTGCCAGCAGATCTGAGATCCACGTGCGGCAAAACAATGAGCAGTTCTTC. Protein: CASRSEIHVRQNNEQFF. Drawing the rest from reference TRBV7-9 and TRBJ2-1, the complete variable domain is DTGVSQNPRHKITKRGQNVTFRCDPISEHNRLYWYRQTLGQGPEFLTYFQNEAQLEKSRLLSDRFSAERPKGSFSTLEIQRTEQGDSAMYLCASRSEIHVRQNNEQFFGPGTRLTVL.

The rearrangement uses TRBV14 and TRBJ1-1, with 9 bases aligning to TRBD1. Germline V lookup: CDR1 SGHDN, CDR2 FVKESK. V lost 4 bases and J lost 0; bases outside the gene matches: 6. The CDR3 is 16 residues long. The CDR3 reads CASSPSGTGLNTEAFF. CDR3 sequence (DNA): TGTGCCAGCAGCCCATCCGGGACAGGGCTGAACACTGAAGCTTTCTTT.

The rearrangement uses TRBV11-3 and TRBJ2-7; 9 nucleotides align to TRBD2. From germline, CDR1 is SGHNT and CDR2 YENEEA. CDR3 length equals 14 residues. The V gene end was trimmed by 0 bases and the J gene end by 6 bases; junction bases not matched to a gene: 3. This CDR3 reads CASSLDRRGGEQYF. In DNA, the CDR3 is TGTGCCAGCAGCTTAGATCGGCGGGGGGGCGAGCAGTACTTC.

This clone is a singleton in its sample. The V gene is TRBV5-5, the J gene TRBJ2-7; possible D gene TRBD1, 6 bases. The germline V gene has CDR1 SGHKS and CDR2 YYEKEE (reference sequence). The CDR3 is 14 residues long. Trimming shortened V by 3 bases and J by 2 bases, and 12 bases separated the two germline ends. CDR3 sequence: CASSSTGKPYEQYF. In DNA form, the CDR3 reads TGTGCCAGCAGCTCGACAGGAAAGCCCTACGAGCAGTACTTC.

The chain carries TRBV7-9 and TRBJ2-3, with D uncertain. Germline V lookup: CDR1 SEHNR, CDR2 FQNEAQ (reference sequence). Deletions cut 3 bases from V and 7 bases from J, with 14 bases between. The CDR3 extends over 14 amino acids. The CDR3 reads CASSFTAIVYTQYF. The CDR3 DNA follows: TGTGCCAGCAGCTTCACAGCAATAGTATATACGCAGTATTTT. Full variable domain (outside the CDR3, taken from reference TRBV7-9 and TRBJ2-3): DTGVSQNPRHKITKRGQNVTFRCDPISEHNRLYWYRQTLGQGPEFLTYFQNEAQLEKSRLLSDRFSAERPKGSFSTLEIQRTEQGDSAMYLCASSFTAIVYTQYFGPGTRLTVL.

The chain couples TRBV5-5 to TRBJ2-1; 12 bases agree with TRBD2. V lost 3 bases to trimming and J lost 2 bases; unmatched junction nucleotides: 3. From germline, CDR1 is SGHKS and CDR2 YYEKEE (reference sequence). The CDR3 contains 16 residues. CDR3 loop: CASSSTSGSAYNEQFF. CDR3 nucleotides: TGTGCCAGCAGCTCGACTAGCGGGAGTGCCTACAATGAGCAGTTCTTC.

The chain uses TRBV5-6 and TRBJ2-5, with D perhaps matching TRBD1 (6 bases). Trimming shortened V by 3 bases and J by 2 bases, and 8 bases separated the two germline ends. Germline CDR1 reads SGHDT; CDR2 reads YYEEEE. The CDR3 loop spans 13 amino acids. CDR3 residues: CASSSGAQETQYF. The CDR3 DNA is TGTGCCAGCAGCTCAGGGGCACAAGAGACCCAGTACTTC.

V gene TRBV27 combines with J gene TRBJ1-1, with D possibly TRBD1 on 5 matching bases. The CDR3 length is 12 residues. The germline CDR1 and CDR2 sequences are MNHEY and SMNVEV (reference sequence). V lost 7 bases and J lost 10, with 16 bases in between. The CDR3 DNA reads as TGTGCCAGCACCGGGTTGGGGGGGGTAGCTTTCTTT. Translated, it gives CASTGLGGVAFF.

The V call is TRBV28, the J call TRBJ1-2, with 8 positions matching TRBD1. Trimming cost V 4 bases and J 4 bases; bases outside gene matches: 2. The germline gives CDR1 MDHEN, CDR2 SYDVKM. The CDR3 has 13 residues. CDR3 protein: CASSYTGGYGYTF. The CDR3 DNA is TGTGCCAGCAGTTATACAGGGGGCTATGGCTACACCTTC.

CDR3 protein: CASSFETRTGISNSPLHF. CDR3 bases: TGTGCCAGCAGCTTTGAAACCCGGACAGGGATCAGTAATTCACCCCTCCACTTT. The chain links TRBV13 to TRBJ1-6; 8 bases are shared with TRBD1. The CDR3 consists of 18 residues. J was trimmed by 6 bases and V by 3 bases; bases with no gene match: 13. Per germline, CDR1 PRHDT and CDR2 FYEKMQ (reference sequence).

V and J are TRBV6-5 and TRBJ2-7, with D maybe TRBD2 (6 bases). Germline V gene lookup returns CDR1 MNHEY and CDR2 SVGAGI. This CDR3 has 12 amino acids. Trimming shortened V by 7 bases and J by 6 bases, and 13 bases separated the two germline ends. CDR3 region: CASMQGAGEQYF. CDR3 in DNA: TGTGCCAGCATGCAGGGAGCGGGCGAGCAGTACTTC.

This clone was recorded a few times. J is TRBJ2-5 and V is TRBV5-1, with a possible D match to TRBD2 (5 bases). This CDR3 has 15 residues. V was clipped by 0 bases and J by 5 bases, with 14 bases between them. CDR1 is SGHRS and CDR2 is YFSETQ in the germline V gene. CDR3 sequence: CASSLVPDLSETQYF. The CDR3 DNA follows: TGCGCCAGCAGCTTGGTGCCGGACTTATCGGAGACCCAGTACTTC. Filled out from reference TRBV5-1 and TRBJ2-5, the complete variable domain reads KAGVTQTPRYLIKTRGQQVTLSCSPISGHRSVSWYQQTPGQGLQFLFEYFSETQRNKGNFPGRFSGRQFSNSRSEMNVSTLELGDSALYLCASSLVPDLSETQYFGPGTRLLVL.

This rearrangement joins TRBV28 to TRBJ1-1; no reliable D call. The CDR3 has 14 residues. Trimming took off 2 bases at V and 8 bases at J, with 15 bases between the two ends. Germline V gene sequence: CDR1 MDHEN, CDR2 SYDVKM. The CDR3 coding sequence is TGTGCCAGCAGTTTACGGGGAGGGCCTCCCGAAGCTTTCTTT. It yields the protein CASSLRGGPPEAFF.

The J gene is TRBJ2-7, the V gene TRBV5-4; D uncertain. V shed 4 bases and J shed 3 bases, with 17 bases lying between them. This CDR3 region has 15 residues. From germline, CDR1 is SGHNT and CDR2 YYREEE (reference sequence). CDR3 DNA: TGTGCCAGCAGCCCCTCAAGCGCGAGGTTCTACGAGCAGTACTTC. Amino acid sequence: CASSPSSARFYEQYF.

V usage is TRBV6-4 and J usage is TRBJ2-2; 8 bases are shared with TRBD2. The V gene's germline CDR1 is MRHNA and CDR2 SNTAGT. The ends lost 5 bases at V and 1 base at J; junction bases unmatched: 6. This CDR3 comprises 16 residues. The CDR3 loop is CASSLIAGLNTGELFF. CDR3 DNA sequence: TGTGCCAGCAGTTTAATAGCGGGGCTGAACACCGGGGAGCTGTTTTTT.

The V gene is TRBV28, the J gene TRBJ1-5; D unresolved. The V end was cut by 3 bases, the J end by 4 bases, with 13 bases between. Germline loops: CDR1 MDHEN, CDR2 SYDVKM. This CDR3 is built from 15 residues. The CDR3: CASSFYSQKNQPQHF. CDR3 coding DNA: TGTGCCAGCAGTTTTTACAGCCAAAAAAATCAGCCCCAGCATTTT.

The chain uses TRBV28 and TRBJ1-2; D possibly corresponds to TRBD1 (6 bases). V was shortened by 3 bases and J by 3 bases, with 11 bases between the two germline ends. Germline assignment: CDR1 MDHEN and CDR2 SYDVKM. The CDR3 consists of 14 residues. In DNA, the CDR3 is TGTGCCAGCAGTTTGAGCAGGGGTGACTATGGCTACACCTTC. Its protein is CASSLSRGDYGYTF.

This clone was recorded only once. V gene TRBV28 combines with J gene TRBJ2-7; TRBD2 might be the D (6 bases). This CDR3 spans 15 amino acids. Trimming removed 6 bases from V and 2 bases from J, with 17 bases in between. Germline values: CDR1 MDHEN, CDR2 SYDVKM. As DNA, the CDR3 is TGTGCCAGCAGCCTTGGGTCAGCGGGTACCTACGAGCAGTACTTC. It encodes CASSLGSAGTYEQYF.

This clone was found once. The chain couples TRBV5-1 to TRBJ2-3; D might be TRBD2 (6 bases). V was cut by 6 bases and J by 2 bases, with 19 bases left in between. Germline CDR1 is SGHRS and CDR2 is YFSETQ. CDR3 size: 16 residues. The CDR3 sequence is CASTSLGLFPTDTQYF. The CDR3 region has the DNA TGCGCCAGCACCTCATTGGGACTCTTCCCCACAGATACGCAGTATTTT.

V and J are TRBV4-1 and TRBJ2-7; D is perhaps TRBD1 (6 bases). The CDR3 length is 13 residues. Trimming pared 1 base from V and 7 bases from J, leaving 11 bases between. Germline CDR1 reads MGHRA; CDR2 reads YSYEKL. CDR3 nucleotides: TGCGCCAGCAGCCAAGTGTCACAGGGAGAGCAGTACTTC. Amino acids: CASSQVSQGEQYF.

The chain combines TRBV15 with TRBJ2-7; D gene ambiguous. Per the germline V gene, CDR1 is LNHNV and CDR2 is YYDKDF (reference sequence). The CDR3 extends over 13 amino acids. V lost 0 bases and J 4 bases, leaving 7 bases between the germline ends. The CDR3 here is CATSRDPQYEQYF. The CDR3 DNA sequence: TGTGCCACCAGCAGAGATCCCCAGTACGAGCAGTACTTC.

The rearrangement uses TRBV5-4 and TRBJ2-7; TRBD1 might be the D (5 bases). V dropped 0 bases and J dropped 0 bases, with 16 bases sitting between them. Germline-derived CDR1 and CDR2 are SGHNT and YYREEE (reference sequence). This CDR3 contains 17 residues. In nucleotides, the CDR3 is TGTGCCAGCAGCTTGGATTCGTCAGGACACAGCTCCTACGAGCAGTACTTC. Protein: CASSLDSSGHSSYEQYF.

The V call is TRBV5-6, the J call TRBJ1-2, with 7 bases identical to TRBD1. This CDR3 is built from 15 residues. The V gene's germline CDR1 is SGHDT and CDR2 YYEEEE. The J segment lost 1 base and the V segment lost 3 bases, leaving 6 bases of the junction unmatched. CDR3 bases: TGTGCCAGCAGCTGGGGGACAGAGGTTAACTATGGCTACACCTTC. This codes for CASSWGTEVNYGYTF.